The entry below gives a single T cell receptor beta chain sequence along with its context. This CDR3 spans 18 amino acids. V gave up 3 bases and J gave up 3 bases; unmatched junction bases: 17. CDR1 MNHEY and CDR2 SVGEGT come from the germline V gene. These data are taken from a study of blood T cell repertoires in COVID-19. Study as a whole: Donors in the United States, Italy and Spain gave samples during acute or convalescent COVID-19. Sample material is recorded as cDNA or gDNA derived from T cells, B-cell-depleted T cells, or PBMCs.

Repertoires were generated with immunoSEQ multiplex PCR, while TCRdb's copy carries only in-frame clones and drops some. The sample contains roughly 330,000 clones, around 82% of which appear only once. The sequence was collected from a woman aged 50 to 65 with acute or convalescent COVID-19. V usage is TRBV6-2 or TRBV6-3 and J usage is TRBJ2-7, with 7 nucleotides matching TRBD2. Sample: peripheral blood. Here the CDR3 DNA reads TGTGCCAGCAGTTATGGGATCGACCGGCGGGAGAGGATCTACGAGCAGTACTTC. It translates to CASSYGIDRRERIYEQYF.